The 4 T cell receptor beta chains presented below share a single source sample, sequenced in a study of kidney transplant recipient with SARS-CoV-2 infection. TCRdb itself ran the reads through MiXCR, one entry per CDR3 protein. The sample shows some 220,000 distinct CDR3 sequences, around 26% of them seen only once. The sample here was a blood sample, taken at baseline and between days 110 and 120 from a kidney transplant recipient. The receptors were gathered from a young adult male patient who had COVID-19 and was a kidney transplant recipient. Some T cells may have come from the graft donor.

This clonotype was recorded at least ten times. V is TRBV19 and J is TRBJ1-1, with D possibly matching TRBD1 (6 bases). This CDR3 comprises 14 residues. Germline CDR1 reads LNHDA; CDR2 reads SQIVND (reference sequence). Trimming cost V 10 bases and J 2 bases, with 17 bases left between them. The CDR3 DNA is TGTGCCACCGTCGGAGGACAGAAAAACACTGAAGCTTTCTTT. Protein sequence: CATVGGQKNTEAFF.

Remarks on this clonotype: This could be a read error, since a much larger clone is one nucleotide away. It is likely a read error, because the conserved phenylalanine at the end of the CDR3 is missing. The chain recombines TRBV9 with TRBJ2-1; no clear D gene. CDR3 length: 15 residues. Per the germline V gene, CDR1 is SGDLS and CDR2 is YYNGEE. The V end lost 4 bases, the J end lost 2 bases, and 13 bases lay between the germline ends. This chain's CDR3 is CASSPTPLPYNEQFL. DNA of the CDR3: TGTGCCAGCAGCCCGACACCACTTCCCTACAATGAGCAGTTCCTC.

The rearrangement links TRBV28 to TRBJ2-1; 8 positions agree with TRBD1. Losses at the gene ends were 5 bases for V and 1 base for J; bases not matched to a gene: 7. This CDR3 contains 16 residues. CDR1 and CDR2 from the germline V gene are MDHEN and SYDVKM. The DNA of the CDR3 is TGTGCCAGCAGTCAGTACAGGGGGATTTCCTACAATGAGCAGTTCTTC. As protein: CASSQYRGISYNEQFF.

The gene calls are TRBV6-2 or TRBV6-3 and TRBJ1-2, with TRBD1 as a possible D gene (6 bases). Germline assignment: CDR1 MNHEY and CDR2 SVGEGT. Deletions cut 5 bases from V and 4 bases from J, with 23 bases between. The CDR3 has 17 residues. The CDR3 DNA reads as TGTGCCAGCAGTCACTTATGCTGCATCGGACAGACCTATGGCTACACCTTC. It translates to CASSHLCCIGQTYGYTF.